A selection of T cell receptor beta chains follows, all from one sample in a study of beta chain features in type 1 diabetes. Clones were read by immunoSEQ multiplex PCR, and TCRdb kept only the in-frame ones, dropping some. The sample has some 150,000 clones; less than 9% are singletons. The sample comprised central memory CD4+ T cells from blood. The receptors derive from a woman in her twenties or thirties in good health. Each CDR3 is given with its conserved first and last residue. A D gene is named only where the DNA matches it firmly. Only some rows state a clone size, as once, few, many or a class for expanded clones.

clone_size,v_call,j_call,d_call,cdr3_nt,cdr3_aa
few,TRBV16,TRBJ2-7,.,TGTGCCAGCAGCCCCGGTCAGGGTACCTCCTACGAGCAGTACTTC,CASSPGQGTSYEQYF
.,TRBV7-8,TRBJ1-5,.,TGTGCCAGCACCCTTGGAGGGTCTGGCAATCAGCCCCAGCATTTT,CASTLGGSGNQPQHF
.,TRBV5-4,TRBJ2-3,.,TGTGCCAGCAGCGTGGGGGCGGGAGCCATAGATACGCAGTATTTT,CASSVGAGAIDTQYF
few,TRBV7-2,TRBJ2-1,.,TGTGCCAGCAGCTTAGTGCGGCGGGAGCAGTTCTTC,CASSLVRREQFF
.,TRBV9,TRBJ2-5,TRBD1,TGTGCCAGCAGCTCGACAGTGGGACAGGGGGGAGAGACCCAGTACTTC,CASSSTVGQGGETQYF
few,TRBV4-1,TRBJ1-1,TRBD1,TGCGCCAGCAGCCAAGATCAGGGGGTGATTAACACTGAAGCTTTCTTT,CASSQDQGVINTEAFF
.,TRBV7-2,TRBJ2-4,TRBD2,TGTGCCAGCAGCTTAGGAGGGCTAGCGGGGGTCAAAAACATTCAGTACTTC,CASSLGGLAGVKNIQYF
.,TRBV6-5,TRBJ2-7,TRBD2,TGTGCCAGCAGAGAGCCAGCGGGGGAGCAGTACTTC,CASREPAGEQYF
.,TRBV6-5,TRBJ1-5,.,TGTGCCAGCAGTTACGGCGGGGATAGCAATCAGCCCCAGCATTTT,CASSYGGDSNQPQHF
few,TRBV30,TRBJ2-3,.,TGTGCCTGGACAGCGAAAAGCACAGATACGCAGTATTTT,CAWTAKSTDTQYF
.,TRBV19,TRBJ2-3,TRBD1,TGTGCCAGTAGTCCGAGGACAGGGAGCACAGATACGCAGTATTTT,CASSPRTGSTDTQYF
few,TRBV5-5,TRBJ2-3,TRBD1,TGTGCCAGCAGCTTGGACAGGGGGACAGATACGCAGTATTTT,CASSLDRGTDTQYF
few,TRBV5-4,TRBJ1-1,TRBD1,TGTGCCAGCAGCCCCGGGACAGGGTTTGACTTGGCTGAAGCTTTCTTT,CASSPGTGFDLAEAFF
few,TRBV19,TRBJ1-2,TRBD1,TGTGCCAGTGGGGGCCGGGGACAGGGTCCTGGCTACACCTTC,CASGGRGQGPGYTF
many,TRBV18,TRBJ2-5,.,TGTGCCAGCTCAGGACAGTTACAAGAGACCCAGTACTTC,CASSGQLQETQYF
.,TRBV7-8,TRBJ2-1,TRBD2,TGTGCCAGCAGCTTATATTTTTCAGGTTGGGCTAGCGGTGACAATGAGCAGTTCTTC,CASSLYFSGWASGDNEQFF
.,TRBV15,TRBJ1-2,TRBD1,TGTGCCACCAGCCGAGGACAGGGAGATGGCTACACCTTC,CATSRGQGDGYTF
few,TRBV5-4,TRBJ1-3,TRBD1,TGTGCCAGCAGCCAGGGACAGAGCTCTGGAAACACCATATATTTT,CASSQGQSSGNTIYF
few,TRBV7-9,TRBJ2-5,TRBD1,TGTGCCAGCAGCTTTAGCTGGGACAGTGAAGAGACCCAGTACTTC,CASSFSWDSEETQYF
many,TRBV4-3,TRBJ1-2,TRBD1,TGCGCCAGCAGCCAAACCGGGACAGGGACCTATGGCTACACCTTC,CASSQTGTGTYGYTF
few,TRBV30,TRBJ2-7,.,TGTGCCGCCCGCCTGGGGGCGGGTTACGAGCAGTACTTC,CAARLGAGYEQYF
.,TRBV30,TRBJ2-7,TRBD2,TGTGCCTGGGCCGGGACTAGCGGGATAAGCTCCTACGAGCAGTACTTC,CAWAGTSGISSYEQYF
few,TRBV11-2,TRBJ2-7,.,TGTGCCAGCAGCTTTTCGACAGCCTACGAGCAGTACTTC,CASSFSTAYEQYF
.,TRBV11-2,TRBJ1-5,.,TGTGCCAGCAGCTTAGGCTATGAGCGACAGCCCCAGCATTTT,CASSLGYERQPQHF
.,TRBV9,TRBJ2-2,TRBD1,TGTGCCAGCAGCGAGGGCGTGAGGGGGCGCTCCGGGGAGCTGTTTTTT,CASSEGVRGRSGELFF
few,TRBV5-1,TRBJ2-7,.,TGCGCCAGCAGCTTGGAAGGGGCAGGGCGCTACGAGCAGTACTTC,CASSLEGAGRYEQYF
few,TRBV5-1,TRBJ2-1,TRBD1,TGCGCCAGCAGCCCGACGACAGGGTCGAGTTTAAATGAGCAGTTCTTC,CASSPTTGSSLNEQFF
.,TRBV11-2,TRBJ2-7,TRBD1,TGTGCCAGCAGCCGGGACAGGGGGAAGAACGAGCAGTACTTC,CASSRDRGKNEQYF
.,TRBV28,TRBJ1-2,.,TGTGCCAGCAGTTTAGAGATCGGTACTAACTATGGCTACACCTTC,CASSLEIGTNYGYTF
few,TRBV14,TRBJ1-6,.,TGTGCCAGCAGCCAAGGGAGACTAAATTCACCCCTCCACTTT,CASSQGRLNSPLHF
.,TRBV7-8,TRBJ2-5,TRBD2,TGTGCCAGCAGCGCCTACCTAGCGGGAGGTTCAGAGACCCAGTACTTC,CASSAYLAGGSETQYF
many,TRBV7-3,TRBJ2-3,TRBD2,TGTGCCAGCAGCCGTAGCGGGACTGGCACAGATACGCAGTATTTT,CASSRSGTGTDTQYF
many,TRBV28,TRBJ2-3,TRBD1,TGTCCTCACCTACAGGGGGCTTGGACAGATACGCAGTATTTT,CPHLQGAWTDTQYF